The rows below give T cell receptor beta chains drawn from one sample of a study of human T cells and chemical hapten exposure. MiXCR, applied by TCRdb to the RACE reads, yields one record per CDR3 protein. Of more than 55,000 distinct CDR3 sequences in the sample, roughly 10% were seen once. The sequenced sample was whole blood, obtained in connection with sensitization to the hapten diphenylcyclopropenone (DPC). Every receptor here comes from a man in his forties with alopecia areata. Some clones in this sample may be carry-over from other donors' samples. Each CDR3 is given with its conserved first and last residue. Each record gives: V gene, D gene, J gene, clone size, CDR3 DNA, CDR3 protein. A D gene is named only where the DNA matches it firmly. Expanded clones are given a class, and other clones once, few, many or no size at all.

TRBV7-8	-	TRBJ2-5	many	TGTGCCAGCGCCTGGGAGACCCAGTACTTC	CASAWETQYF
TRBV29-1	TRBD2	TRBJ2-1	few	TGCAGCGTTGAAGGACTAGCGGGGAACTACAATGAGCAGTTCTTC	CSVEGLAGNYNEQFF
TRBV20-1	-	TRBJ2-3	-	TGCAGTGCTAGAGTATTAGGAGGGGATACGCAGTATTTT	CSARVLGGDTQYF
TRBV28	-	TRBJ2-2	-	TGTGCCAGCAGCCAAATGCGCGTTAACACCGGGGAGCTGTTTTTT	CASSQMRVNTGELFF
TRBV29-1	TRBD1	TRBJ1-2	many	TGCAGCGTTGTACCCCAGGGGGCGCAGGATGGCTACACCTTC	CSVVPQGAQDGYTF
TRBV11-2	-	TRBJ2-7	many	TGTGCCAGCAGCTCACCCTGGGGGCAGATCTCCTACGAGCAGTACTTC	CASSSPWGQISYEQYF
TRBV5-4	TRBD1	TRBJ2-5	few	TGTGCCAGCAGTTCCTACGGGGACAGTTACGGGGCCCAGTACTTC	CASSSYGDSYGAQYF
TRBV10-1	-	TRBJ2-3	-	TGCGCCAGCAGTGCTCAGAGCGGGAGCACAGATACGCAGTATTTT	CASSAQSGSTDTQYF
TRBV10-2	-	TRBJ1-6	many	TGCGCCAGCAGTGAGTTCCGGGGAGGCACCAATAATTCACCCCTCCACTTT	CASSEFRGGTNNSPLHF
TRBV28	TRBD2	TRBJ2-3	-	TGTGCCAGCAGTTCCCCGACTAGCGGGAATCAAGATACGCAGTATTTT	CASSSPTSGNQDTQYF
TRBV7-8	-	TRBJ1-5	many	TGTGCCAGCAGCTATATTTTGGGGAGCGATCAGCCCCAGCATTTT	CASSYILGSDQPQHF
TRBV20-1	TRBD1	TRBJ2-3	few	TGCAGTGCTAGGGGACAGGGTAGCACAGATACGCAGTATTTT	CSARGQGSTDTQYF
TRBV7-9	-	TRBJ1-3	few	TGTGCCAGCAGCTTCACGGACGGTAGGAACACCATATATTTT	CASSFTDGRNTIYF
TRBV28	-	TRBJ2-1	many	TGTGCCAGCAGTCTCTGGGGATCCCCGAGAGTTGGGGATGAGCAGTTCTTC	CASSLWGSPRVGDEQFF
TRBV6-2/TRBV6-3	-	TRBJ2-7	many	TGTGCAACTAGACTGGGGCTAGCTCCTGGCGAGCAGTACTTC	CATRLGLAPGEQYF
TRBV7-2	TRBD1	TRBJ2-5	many	TGTGCCAGCAGCTCGACAGGGGGCATCTGGACCCAGTACTTC	CASSSTGGIWTQYF
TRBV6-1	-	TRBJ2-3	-	TGTGCCAGCAGTCCCCAGCAGCGGACTAGCACAGATACGCAGTATTTT	CASSPQQRTSTDTQYF
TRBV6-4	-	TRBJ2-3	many	TGTGCCAGCAGTGAGTCGGGGGGCAGCACAGATACGCAGTATTTT	CASSESGGSTDTQYF
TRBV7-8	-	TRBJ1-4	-	TGTGCCAGCAGCCGGACAGCATTTAATGAAAAACTGTTTTTT	CASSRTAFNEKLFF
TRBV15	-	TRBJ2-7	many	TGTGCCACCAGCAGAGATCGAGGGAGTTACAACGAGCAGTACTTC	CATSRDRGSYNEQYF
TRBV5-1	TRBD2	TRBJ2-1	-	TGCGCCAGCAGCTTACTAGGTGGGAGGGCCAGTCGTTCCTACAATGAGCAGTTCTTC	CASSLLGGRASRSYNEQFF
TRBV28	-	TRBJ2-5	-	TGTGCCAGCAGTTTATTCACGAAAGAGACCCAGTACTTC	CASSLFTKETQYF
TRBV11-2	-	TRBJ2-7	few	TGTGCCAGCAGCTTAACAGACTACGAGCAGTACTTC	CASSLTDYEQYF
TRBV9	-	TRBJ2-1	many	TGTGCCAGCAGCACTACCGTTAACAATGAGCAGTTCTTC	CASSTTVNNEQFF
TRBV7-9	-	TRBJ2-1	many	TGTGCCAGCAGCCCCCGGGCGGGATACAATGAGCAGTTCTTC	CASSPRAGYNEQFF
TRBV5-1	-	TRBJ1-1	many	TGCGCCAGCAGCTCCGTGGCAGGAAACACTGAAGCTTTCTTT	CASSSVAGNTEAFF
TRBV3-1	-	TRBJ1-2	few	TGTGCCAGCAGCCAGATAGGGCTCAACTATGGCTACACCTTC	CASSQIGLNYGYTF
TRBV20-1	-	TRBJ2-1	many	TGCAGTGCTAGAGATCAGAAAAGCTCCTACAATGAGCAGTTCTTC	CSARDQKSSYNEQFF
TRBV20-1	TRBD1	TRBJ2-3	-	TGCAGTGCTAGAGATTTACGACAGGGTCCAGATACGCAGTATTTT	CSARDLRQGPDTQYF
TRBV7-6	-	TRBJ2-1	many	TGTGCCAGCAGCTCGACTAGGAGTCTCGGCAATGAGCAGTTCTTC	CASSSTRSLGNEQFF
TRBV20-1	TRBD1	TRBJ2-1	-	TGCAGTGCTTGGACAGGGTCCGGAAGCAATGAGCAGTTCTTC	CSAWTGSGSNEQFF
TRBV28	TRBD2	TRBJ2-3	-	TGTGCCAGCAGTTTACTTGGCGGGAGTGGCGCAGATACGCAGTATTTT	CASSLLGGSGADTQYF
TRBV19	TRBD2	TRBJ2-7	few	TGTGCCAGTAGTATGAGAGCGGGATCCCAGCCCTACGAGCAGTACTTC	CASSMRAGSQPYEQYF
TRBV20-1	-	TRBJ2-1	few	TGCAGTGCTAGAGACCCCCGCCCTTACAATGAGCAGTTCTTC	CSARDPRPYNEQFF
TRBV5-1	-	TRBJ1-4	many	TGCGCCAGCAGCGGTTCGGTGCGGGGCGAAAAACTGTTTTTT	CASSGSVRGEKLFF
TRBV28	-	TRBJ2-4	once	TGTGCCAGCACCCTCAGGGCCAAAAACATTCAGTACTTC	CASTLRAKNIQYF
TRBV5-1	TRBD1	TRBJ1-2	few	TGCGCCAGCAGCTTGGACGGACAGGGGGCGAAAGGCTACACCTTC	CASSLDGQGAKGYTF
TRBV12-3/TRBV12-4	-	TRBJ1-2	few	TGTGCCAGCAGGTCCCCCTATGGCTACACCTTC	CASRSPYGYTF
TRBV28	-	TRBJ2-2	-	TGTGCCAGCAGTTTATGGGCAGGGTTGAACACCGGGGAGCTGTTTTTT	CASSLWAGLNTGELFF
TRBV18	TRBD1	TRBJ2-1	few	TGTGCCAGCTCACCACCTGGGACAGGATACAATGAGCAGTTCTTC	CASSPPGTGYNEQFF
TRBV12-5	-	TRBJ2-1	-	TGTGCTAGTGGTTTGGGAAACTCAGGACTGTACAATGAGCAGTTCTTC	CASGLGNSGLYNEQFF
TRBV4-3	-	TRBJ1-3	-	TGCGCCAGCAGCCAAGATAACCCTGGTTTAGACACCATATATTTT	CASSQDNPGLDTIYF
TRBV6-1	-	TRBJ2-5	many	TGTGCCAGCAGTGAACCGATTCACTTC	CASSEPIHF
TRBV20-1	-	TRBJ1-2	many	TGCAGTGCTAGAGATCTGGGAGGGACTAACTACTATGGCTACACCTTC	CSARDLGGTNYYGYTF
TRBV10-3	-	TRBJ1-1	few	TGTGCCATCAGAGAGAGCGAGGGAACTGAAGCTTTCTTT	CAIRESEGTEAFF